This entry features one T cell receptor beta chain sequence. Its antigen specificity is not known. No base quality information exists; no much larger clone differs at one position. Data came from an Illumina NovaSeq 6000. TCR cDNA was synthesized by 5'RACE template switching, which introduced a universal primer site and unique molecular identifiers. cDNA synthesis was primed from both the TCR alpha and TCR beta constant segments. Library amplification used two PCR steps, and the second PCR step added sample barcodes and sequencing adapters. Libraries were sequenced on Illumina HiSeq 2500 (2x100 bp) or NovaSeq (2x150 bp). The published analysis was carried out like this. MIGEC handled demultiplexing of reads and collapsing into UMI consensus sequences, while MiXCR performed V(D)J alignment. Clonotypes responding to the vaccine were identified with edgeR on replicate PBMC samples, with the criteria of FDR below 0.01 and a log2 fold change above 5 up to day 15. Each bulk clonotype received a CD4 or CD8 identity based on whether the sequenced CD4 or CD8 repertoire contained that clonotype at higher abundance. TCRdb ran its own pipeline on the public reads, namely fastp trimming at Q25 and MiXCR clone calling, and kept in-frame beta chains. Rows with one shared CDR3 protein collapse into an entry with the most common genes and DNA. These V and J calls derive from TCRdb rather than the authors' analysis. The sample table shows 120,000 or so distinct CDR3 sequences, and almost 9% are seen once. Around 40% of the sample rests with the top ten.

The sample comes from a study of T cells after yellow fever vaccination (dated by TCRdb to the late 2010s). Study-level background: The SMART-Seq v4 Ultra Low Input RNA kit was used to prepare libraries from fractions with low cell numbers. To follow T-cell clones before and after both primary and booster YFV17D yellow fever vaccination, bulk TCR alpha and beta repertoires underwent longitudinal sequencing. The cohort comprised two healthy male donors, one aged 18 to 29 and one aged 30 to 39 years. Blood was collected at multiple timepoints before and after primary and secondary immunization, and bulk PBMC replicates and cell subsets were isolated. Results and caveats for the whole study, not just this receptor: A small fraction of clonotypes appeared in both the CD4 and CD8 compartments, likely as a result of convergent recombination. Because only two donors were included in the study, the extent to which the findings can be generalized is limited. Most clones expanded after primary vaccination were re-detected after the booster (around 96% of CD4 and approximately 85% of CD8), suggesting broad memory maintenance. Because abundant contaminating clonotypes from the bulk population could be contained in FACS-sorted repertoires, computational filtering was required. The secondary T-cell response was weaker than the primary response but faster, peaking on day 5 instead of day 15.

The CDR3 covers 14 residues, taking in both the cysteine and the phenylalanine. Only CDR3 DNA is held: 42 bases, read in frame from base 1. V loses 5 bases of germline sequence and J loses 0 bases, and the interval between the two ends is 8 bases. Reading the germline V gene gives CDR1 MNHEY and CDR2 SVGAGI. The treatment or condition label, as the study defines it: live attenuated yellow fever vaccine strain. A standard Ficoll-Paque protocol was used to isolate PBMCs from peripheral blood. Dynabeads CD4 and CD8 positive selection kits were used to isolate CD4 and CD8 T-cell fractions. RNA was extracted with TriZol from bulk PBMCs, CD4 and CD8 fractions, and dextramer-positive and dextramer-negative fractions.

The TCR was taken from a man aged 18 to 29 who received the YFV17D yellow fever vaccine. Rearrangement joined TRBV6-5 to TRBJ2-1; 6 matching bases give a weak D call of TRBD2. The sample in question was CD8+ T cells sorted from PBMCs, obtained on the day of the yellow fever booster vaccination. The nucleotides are TGTGCCAGCAGTCCGACTAGCTCCTACAATGAGCAGTTCTTC. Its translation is CASSPTSSYNEQFF.